This record concerns one T cell receptor beta chain sequence. What it binds is not known. This entry is derived from a study of shared clonotypes between healthy human individuals. General study findings and limits: Some naive CD4 clonotypes, roughly 5%, turned up in common across a few donors.

On sorted subsets, replicate PCRs used about 0.2 ug DNA, or tens of thousands of T cell genomes. Sequenced by immunoSEQ multiplex PCR; TCRdb stores in-frame clones only, minus some. The data hold 1.6 million or so clones, with around 97% observed a single time. Per germline, CDR1 SGHRS and CDR2 YFSETQ. The CDR3 length is 13 residues. Trimming took off 0 bases at V and 7 bases at J, with 11 bases between the two ends. Sequencing used naive CD4+ T cells sorted from blood. Noted subset: CD45RA+ positively selected. J is TRBJ2-7 and V is TRBV5-1, with D possibly being TRBD1 (5 bases). The receptor was isolated from a man aged 25 to 40 in good health. This chain's CDR3 is CASSLVRVGEQYF. The CDR3 nucleotides read TGCGCCAGCAGCTTGGTCAGGGTAGGTGAGCAGTACTTC.